Listed below are T cell receptor beta chains from one sample, sequenced in a study of CD8 T cells in ankylosing spondylitis. TCRdb recomputed calls from the 5' RACE reads with MiXCR, one row per CDR3 protein. The data contain hundreds of thousands of distinct CDR3 sequences, 25% to 30% of them singletons. Sequencing was carried out using blood, either unsorted or a sorted T cell fraction (not recorded which). All receptors derive from a male donor with ankylosing spondylitis. CDR3s leave out the opening cysteine and the closing phenylalanine or tryptophan.

>TRBJ1-3|TRBV30
AWIPSSGNTIY
>TRBJ1-1|TRBV5-1
ASSWSTAMNTEAF
>TRBJ2-1|TRBV18
ASSPRLAGNEQF
>TRBJ2-5|TRBV7-6
ASSLGIRETQY
>TRBJ2-7|TRBV20-1
SARAGTSGSYEQY
>TRBJ2-1|TRBV7-9
ASSLVRLEQF
>TRBJ1-1|TRBV6-6
ASTGRWEAF
>TRBJ2-1|TRBV20-1
SARADRGPNEQF
>TRBJ2-1|TRBV5-1
ASSFLADEQF
>TRBJ2-1|TRBV20-1
SVTPLAGSNEQF
>TRBJ1-6|TRBV10-3
AISDTSSYNSPLH
>TRBJ1-2|TRBV29-1
SVDQDRGLRGYT
>TRBJ1-6|TRBV27
ASACSPLH
>TRBJ2-1|TRBV5-6
ASSWGTRLEQF
>TRBJ1-2|TRBV12-3/TRBV12-4
ASRLRTGHGYT
>TRBJ1-3|TRBV29-1
SVVFRNTIY
>TRBJ2-7|TRBV2
ASSEEAGGTYEQY
>TRBJ2-1|TRBV13
ASSLRVGGYNEQF
>TRBJ2-1|TRBV3-1
ASSQDPRGEQF
>TRBJ2-5|TRBV2
ASLRGRGQETQY
>TRBJ2-7|TRBV2
ASSEARGRSTEQY
>TRBJ2-1|TRBV20-1
SARTVVGGRGGDNEQF
>TRBJ2-7|TRBV20-1
SARIAGHEQY
>TRBJ2-7|TRBV12-3/TRBV12-4
ASSRGTSGPYEQY
>TRBJ2-1|TRBV24-1
ATSPIQTGGFNEQF
>TRBJ2-5|TRBV5-1
ASSLATRETQY
>TRBJ2-3|TRBV25-1
ASSDASGSGDTQY